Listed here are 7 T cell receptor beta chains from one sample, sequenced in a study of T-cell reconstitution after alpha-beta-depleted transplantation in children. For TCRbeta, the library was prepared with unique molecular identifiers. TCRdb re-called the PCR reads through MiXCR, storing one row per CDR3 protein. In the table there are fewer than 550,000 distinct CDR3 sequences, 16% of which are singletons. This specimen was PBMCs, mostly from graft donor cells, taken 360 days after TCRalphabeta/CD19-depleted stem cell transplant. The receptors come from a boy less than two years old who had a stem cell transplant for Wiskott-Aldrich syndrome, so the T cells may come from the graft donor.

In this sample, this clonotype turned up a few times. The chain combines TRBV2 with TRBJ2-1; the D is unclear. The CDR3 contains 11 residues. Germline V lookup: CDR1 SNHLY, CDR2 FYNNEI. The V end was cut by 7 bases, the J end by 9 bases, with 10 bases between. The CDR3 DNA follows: TGTGCCAGCACGGGCCTTGGTGAGCAGTTCTTC. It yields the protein CASTGLGEQFF.

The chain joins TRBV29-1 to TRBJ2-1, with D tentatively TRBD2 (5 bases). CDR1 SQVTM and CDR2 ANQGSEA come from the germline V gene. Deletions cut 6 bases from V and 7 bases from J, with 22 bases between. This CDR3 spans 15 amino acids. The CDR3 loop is CSVLSGHSTGNEQFF. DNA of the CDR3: TGCAGCGTCCTCTCGGGCCACTCGACGGGGAATGAGCAGTTCTTC.

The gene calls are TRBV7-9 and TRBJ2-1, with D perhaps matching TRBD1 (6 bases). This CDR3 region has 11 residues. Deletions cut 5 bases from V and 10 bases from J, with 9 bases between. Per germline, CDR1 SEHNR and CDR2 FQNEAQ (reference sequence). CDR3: CASSHDREQFF. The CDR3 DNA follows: TGTGCCAGCAGCCATGACAGGGAGCAGTTCTTC. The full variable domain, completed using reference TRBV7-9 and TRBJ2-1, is DTGVSQNPRHKITKRGQNVTFRCDPISEHNRLYWYRQTLGQGPEFLTYFQNEAQLEKSRLLSDRFSAERPKGSFSTLEIQRTEQGDSAMYLCASSHDREQFFGPGTRLTVL.

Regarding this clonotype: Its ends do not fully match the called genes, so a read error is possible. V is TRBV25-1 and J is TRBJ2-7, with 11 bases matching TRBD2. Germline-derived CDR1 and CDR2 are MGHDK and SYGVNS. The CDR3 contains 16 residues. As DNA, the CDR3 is TGTGCCAGCAGTGACTTGTCTAGCGGGAGGCACTACGATCAGTACTTC. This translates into CASSDLSSGRHYDQYF.

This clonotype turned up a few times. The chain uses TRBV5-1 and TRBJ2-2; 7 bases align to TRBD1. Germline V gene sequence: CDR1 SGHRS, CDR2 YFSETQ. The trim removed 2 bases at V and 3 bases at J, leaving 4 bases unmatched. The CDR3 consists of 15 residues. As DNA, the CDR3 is TGCGCCAGCAGCTTTAGACAGGGTGACACCGGGGAGCTGTTTTTT. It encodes CASSFRQGDTGELFF.

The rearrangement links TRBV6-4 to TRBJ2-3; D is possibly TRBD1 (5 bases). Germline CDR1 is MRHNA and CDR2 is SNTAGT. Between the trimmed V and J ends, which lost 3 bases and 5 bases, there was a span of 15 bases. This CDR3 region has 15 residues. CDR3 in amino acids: CASSESRATRDTQYF. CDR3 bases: TGTGCCAGCAGTGAATCCAGGGCCACAAGAGATACGCAGTATTTT.

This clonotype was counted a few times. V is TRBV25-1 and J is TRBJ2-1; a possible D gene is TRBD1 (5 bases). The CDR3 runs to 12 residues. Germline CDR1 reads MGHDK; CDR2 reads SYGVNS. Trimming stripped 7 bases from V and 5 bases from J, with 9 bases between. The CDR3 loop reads CASNGANNEQFF. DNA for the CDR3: TGTGCCAGCAATGGGGCGAACAATGAGCAGTTCTTC.